The TCR beta chain described here comes from a study of shared clonotypes between healthy human individuals. Study-wide results and caveats: All-four-donor shared clonotypes had higher generation probabilities than non-shared clonotypes did. Clonotypes that were shared across four donors made up around 5% of naive CD4 clonotypes.

Deep-level running was used for the assay. Sequencing was performed with immunoSEQ multiplex PCR; in TCRdb, only in-frame clones are kept and a portion is missing. The sample comprises around 510,000 clones, 90% to 97% of which are singletons, and under 0.065% rests with the top ten. J lost 7 bases, V lost 5 bases, and 16 bases had no gene match. The CDR3 is 17 amino acids. CDR1 and CDR2 (germline): MDHEN, SYDVKM. As regards this clone: Its antigen remains unknown.

This sequence was found in a woman in her 30s in good health. The source material was naive CD4+ T cells sorted from blood. Specified subset: CD45RA+ positively selected. The gene calls are TRBV28 and TRBJ1-4; 7 nucleotides agree with TRBD1. The chain's CDR3 is CASSVWDREESVEKLFF. The CDR3 DNA reads TGTGCCAGCAGTGTTTGGGACAGAGAGGAGTCTGTTGAAAAACTGTTTTTT.